Here is one TCR beta chain with its context. Its antigen is unknown. From the RACE reads, TCRdb called clonotypes with MiXCR, one entry per CDR3 protein. The sample shows about 180,000 distinct CDR3 sequences, more than 25% of them seen only once. This sample is drawn from a study of human T cells and chemical hapten exposure. The study's findings and limits: Donors in the study had alopecia, meaning their immune response may differ from healthy people's. TCRs exceeding a frequency of 1 in 1000 stayed unchanged under DPC sensitization.

Trimming cost V 6 bases and J 2 bases; bases outside gene matches: 6. Germline CDR1 and CDR2: DFQATT and SNEGSKA (reference sequence). This CDR3 has 13 residues. The sample's time point: pre-sensitization, week 0. Stated treatment: therapeutic diphenylcyclopropenone sensitization with weekly scalp DPC. The sequence derives from a woman in her 30s with alopecia areata. Some clones in this sample may be carry-over from other donors' samples. This chain links TRBV20-1 with TRBJ2-5; TRBD2 agrees at 7 bases. The material was whole blood, obtained in connection with sensitization to the hapten diphenylcyclopropenone (DPC). CDR3 loop: CSAGGGRQETQYF. Written as DNA, the CDR3 is TGCAGTGCCGGCGGGGGACGGCAAGAGACCCAGTACTTC.